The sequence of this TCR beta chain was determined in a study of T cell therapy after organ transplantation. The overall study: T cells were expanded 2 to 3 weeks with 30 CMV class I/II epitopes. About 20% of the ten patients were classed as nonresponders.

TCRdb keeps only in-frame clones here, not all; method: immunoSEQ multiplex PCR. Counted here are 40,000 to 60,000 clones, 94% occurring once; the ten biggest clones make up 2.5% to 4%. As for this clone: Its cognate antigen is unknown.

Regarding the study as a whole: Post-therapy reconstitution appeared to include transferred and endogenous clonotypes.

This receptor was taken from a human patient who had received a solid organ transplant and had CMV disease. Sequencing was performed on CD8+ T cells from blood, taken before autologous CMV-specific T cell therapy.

The CDR3 is CASSYTGVNTEAFF. The CDR3 DNA reads as TGTGCCAGCAGTTACACCGGGGTAAACACTGAAGCTTTCTTT. This sequence joins TRBV6-6 and TRBJ1-1; D uncertain. Deletions cut 2 bases from V and 2 bases from J, with 9 bases between. The CDR3 extends over 14 amino acids. Germline lookup yields CDR1 MNHNY and CDR2 SVGAGI (reference sequence).